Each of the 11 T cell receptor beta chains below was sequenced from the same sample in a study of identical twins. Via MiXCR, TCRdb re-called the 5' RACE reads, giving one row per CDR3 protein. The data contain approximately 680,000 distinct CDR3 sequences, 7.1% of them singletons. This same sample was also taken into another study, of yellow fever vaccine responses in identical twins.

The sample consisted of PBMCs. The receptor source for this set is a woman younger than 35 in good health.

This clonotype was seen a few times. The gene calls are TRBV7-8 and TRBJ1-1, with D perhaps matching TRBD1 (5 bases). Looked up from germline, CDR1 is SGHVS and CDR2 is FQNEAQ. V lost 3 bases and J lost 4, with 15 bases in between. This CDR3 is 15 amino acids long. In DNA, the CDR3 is TGTGCCAGCAGCTTTTTGGCGGGGGATCTCACTGAAGCTTTCTTT. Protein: CASSFLAGDLTEAFF.

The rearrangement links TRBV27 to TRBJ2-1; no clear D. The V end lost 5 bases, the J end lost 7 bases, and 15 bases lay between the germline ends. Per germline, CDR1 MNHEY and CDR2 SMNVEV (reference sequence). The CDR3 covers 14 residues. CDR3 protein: CASSRLGLGNEQFF. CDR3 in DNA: TGTGCCAGCAGTCGACTGGGTTTGGGGAATGAGCAGTTCTTC.

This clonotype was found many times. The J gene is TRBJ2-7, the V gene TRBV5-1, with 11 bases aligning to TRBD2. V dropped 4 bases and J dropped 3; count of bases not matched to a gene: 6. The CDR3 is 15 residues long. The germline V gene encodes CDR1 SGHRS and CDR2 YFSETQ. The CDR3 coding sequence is TGCGCCAGCAGCGAGTCACTAGCGGGAGACTACGAGCAGTACTTC. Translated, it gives CASSESLAGDYEQYF.

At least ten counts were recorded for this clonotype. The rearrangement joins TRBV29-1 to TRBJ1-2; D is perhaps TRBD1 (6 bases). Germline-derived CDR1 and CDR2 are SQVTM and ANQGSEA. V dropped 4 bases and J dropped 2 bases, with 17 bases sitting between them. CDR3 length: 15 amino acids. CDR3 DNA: TGCAGCGTTGCGGGGCCCACGGACAGAAACTATGGCTACACCTTC. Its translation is CSVAGPTDRNYGYTF.

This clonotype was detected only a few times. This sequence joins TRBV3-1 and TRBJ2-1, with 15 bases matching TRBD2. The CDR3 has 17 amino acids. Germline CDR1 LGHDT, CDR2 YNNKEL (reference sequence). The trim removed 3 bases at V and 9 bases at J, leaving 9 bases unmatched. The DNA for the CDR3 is TGTGCCAGCAGCCATCTCGGACTAGCGGGGGGGCCTGGTGAGCAGTTCTTC. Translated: CASSHLGLAGGPGEQFF.

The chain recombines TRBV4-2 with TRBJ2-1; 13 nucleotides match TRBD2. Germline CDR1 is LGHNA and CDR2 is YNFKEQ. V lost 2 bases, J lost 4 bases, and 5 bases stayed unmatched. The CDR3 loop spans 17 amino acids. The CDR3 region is CASSQRLAGGRYNEQFF. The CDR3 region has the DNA TGTGCCAGCAGCCAAAGACTAGCGGGGGGAAGGTACAATGAGCAGTTCTTC.

The CDR3 protein is CASSQGRVETQYF. The CDR3, as DNA: TGCGCCAGCAGCCAGGGGAGGGTTGAGACCCAGTACTTC. The chain recombines TRBV5-1 with TRBJ2-5, with a weak D call TRBD2 (7 bases). The CDR3 consists of 13 residues. Trimming pared 4 bases from V and 5 bases from J, leaving 12 bases between. Germline V gene sequence: CDR1 SGHRS, CDR2 YFSETQ.

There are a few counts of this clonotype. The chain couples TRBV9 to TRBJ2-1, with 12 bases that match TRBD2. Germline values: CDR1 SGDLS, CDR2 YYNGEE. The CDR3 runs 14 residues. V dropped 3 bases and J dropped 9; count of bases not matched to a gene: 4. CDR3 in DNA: TGTGCCAGCAGCGCTAGCGGGAGGGGAGTTGAGCAGTTCTTC. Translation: CASSASGRGVEQFF. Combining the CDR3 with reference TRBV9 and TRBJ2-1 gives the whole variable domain DSGVTQTPKHLITATGQRVTLRCSPRSGDLSVYWYQQSLDQGLQFLIQYYNGEERAKGNILERFSAQQFPDLHSELNLSSLELGDSALYFCASSASGRGVEQFFGPGTRLTVL.

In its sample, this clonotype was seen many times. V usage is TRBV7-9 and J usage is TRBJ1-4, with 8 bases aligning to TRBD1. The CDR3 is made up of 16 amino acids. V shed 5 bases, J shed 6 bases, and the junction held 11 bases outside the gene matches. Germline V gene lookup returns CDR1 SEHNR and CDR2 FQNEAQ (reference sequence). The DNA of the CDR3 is TGTGCCAGCAGCCCCGGACAGGGAATGGAGTATGAAAAACTGTTTTTT. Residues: CASSPGQGMEYEKLFF. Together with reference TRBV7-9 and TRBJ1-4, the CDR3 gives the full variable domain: DTGVSQNPRHKITKRGQNVTFRCDPISEHNRLYWYRQTLGQGPEFLTYFQNEAQLEKSRLLSDRFSAERPKGSFSTLEIQRTEQGDSAMYLCASSPGQGMEYEKLFFGSGTQLSVL.

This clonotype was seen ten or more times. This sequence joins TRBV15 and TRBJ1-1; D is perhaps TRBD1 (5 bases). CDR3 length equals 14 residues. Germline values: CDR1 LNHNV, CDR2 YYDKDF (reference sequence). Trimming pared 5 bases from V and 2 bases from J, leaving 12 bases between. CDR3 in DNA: TGTGCCACCAGCGAACGGGACGGAAACACTGAAGCTTTCTTT. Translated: CATSERDGNTEAFF.

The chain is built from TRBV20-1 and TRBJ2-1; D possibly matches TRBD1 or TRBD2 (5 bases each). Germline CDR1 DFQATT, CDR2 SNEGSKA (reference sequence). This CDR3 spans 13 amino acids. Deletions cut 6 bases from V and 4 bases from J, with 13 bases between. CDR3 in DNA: TGCAGTGCCACCGGGACGGAATACAATGAGCAGTTCTTC. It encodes CSATGTEYNEQFF.